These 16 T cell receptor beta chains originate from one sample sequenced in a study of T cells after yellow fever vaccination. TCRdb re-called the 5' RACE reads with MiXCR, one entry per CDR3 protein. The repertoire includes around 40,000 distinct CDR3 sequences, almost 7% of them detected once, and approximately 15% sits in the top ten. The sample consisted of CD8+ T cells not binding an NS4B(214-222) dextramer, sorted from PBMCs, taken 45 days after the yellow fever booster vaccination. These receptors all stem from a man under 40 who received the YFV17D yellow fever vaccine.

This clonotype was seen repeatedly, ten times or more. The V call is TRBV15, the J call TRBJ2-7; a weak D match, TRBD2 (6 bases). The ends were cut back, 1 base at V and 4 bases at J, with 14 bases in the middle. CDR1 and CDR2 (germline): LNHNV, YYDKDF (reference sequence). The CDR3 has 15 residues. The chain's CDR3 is CATSRGGGTLYEQYF. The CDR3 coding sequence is TGTGCCACCAGCAGAGGTGGAGGGACCTTATACGAGCAGTACTTC.

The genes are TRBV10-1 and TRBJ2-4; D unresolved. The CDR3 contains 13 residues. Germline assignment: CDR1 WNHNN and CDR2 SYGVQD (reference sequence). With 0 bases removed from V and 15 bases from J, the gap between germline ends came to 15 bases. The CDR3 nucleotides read TGCGCCAGCAGTGAGTCGACTCGTCCTATGGGGTACTTC. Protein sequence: CASSESTRPMGYF.

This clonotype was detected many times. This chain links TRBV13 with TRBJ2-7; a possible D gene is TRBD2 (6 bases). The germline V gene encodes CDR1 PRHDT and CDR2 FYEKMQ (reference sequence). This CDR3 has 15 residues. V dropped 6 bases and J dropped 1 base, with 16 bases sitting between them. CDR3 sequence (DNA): TGTGCCAGCAGTTCGCCCGGGAGAGGGTCCTACGAGCAGTACTTC. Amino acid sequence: CASSSPGRGSYEQYF. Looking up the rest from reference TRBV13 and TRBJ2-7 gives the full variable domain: AAGVIQSPRHLIKEKRETATLKCYPIPRHDTVYWYQQGPGQDPQFLISFYEKMQSDKGSIPDRFSAQQFSDYHSELNMSSLELGDSALYFCASSSPGRGSYEQYFGPGTRLTVT.

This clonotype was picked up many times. The CDR3 DNA reads as TGTGCCAGCAGTACCGGACTAGCGGATAGCACAGATACGCAGTATTTT. It yields the protein CASSTGLADSTDTQYF. V is TRBV6-5 and J is TRBJ2-3; 10 nucleotides agree with TRBD2. There are 16 residues in the CDR3. J gave up 0 bases and V 5 bases, and 5 bases lay outside the gene matches. CDR1 MNHEY and CDR2 SVGAGI come from the germline V gene.

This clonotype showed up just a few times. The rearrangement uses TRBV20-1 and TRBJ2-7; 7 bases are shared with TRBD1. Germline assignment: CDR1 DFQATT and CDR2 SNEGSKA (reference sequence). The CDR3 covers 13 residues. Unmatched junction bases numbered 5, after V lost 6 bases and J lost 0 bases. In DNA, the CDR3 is TGCAGTGCCCCCGACAGGGCCTCCTACGAGCAGTACTTC. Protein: CSAPDRASYEQYF.

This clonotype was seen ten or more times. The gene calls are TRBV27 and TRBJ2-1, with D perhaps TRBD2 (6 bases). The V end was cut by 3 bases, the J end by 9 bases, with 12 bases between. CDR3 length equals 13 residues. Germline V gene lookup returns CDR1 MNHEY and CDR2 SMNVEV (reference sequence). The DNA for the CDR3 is TGTGCCAGCAGTTTGGGGCAGGGACTTGAGCAGTTCTTC. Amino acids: CASSLGQGLEQFF.

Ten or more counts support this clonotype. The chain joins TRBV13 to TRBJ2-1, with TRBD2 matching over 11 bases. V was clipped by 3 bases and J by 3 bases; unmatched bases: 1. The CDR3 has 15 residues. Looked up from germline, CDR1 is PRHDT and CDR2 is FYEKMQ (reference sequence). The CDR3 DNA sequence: TGTGCCAGCAGCTTTACTAGCGGGAGCTACAATGAGCAGTTCTTC. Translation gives CASSFTSGSYNEQFF.

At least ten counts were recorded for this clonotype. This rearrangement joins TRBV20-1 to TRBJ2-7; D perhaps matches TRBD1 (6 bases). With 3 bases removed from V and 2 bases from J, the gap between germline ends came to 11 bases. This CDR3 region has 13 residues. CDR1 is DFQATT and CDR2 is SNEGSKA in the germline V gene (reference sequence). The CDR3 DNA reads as TGCAGTGCTAGCGCCCAGGGGACCTACGAGCAGTACTTC. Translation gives CSASAQGTYEQYF.

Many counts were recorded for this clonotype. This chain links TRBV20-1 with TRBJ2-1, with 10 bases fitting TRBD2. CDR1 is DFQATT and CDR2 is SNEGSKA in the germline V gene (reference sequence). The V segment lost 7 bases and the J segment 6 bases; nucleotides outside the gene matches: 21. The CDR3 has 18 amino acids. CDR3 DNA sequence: TGCAGTGGTCTCTCCCCAGCGGGAGGGCCCTCGACGAGCAATGAGCAGTTCTTC. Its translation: CSGLSPAGGPSTSNEQFF.

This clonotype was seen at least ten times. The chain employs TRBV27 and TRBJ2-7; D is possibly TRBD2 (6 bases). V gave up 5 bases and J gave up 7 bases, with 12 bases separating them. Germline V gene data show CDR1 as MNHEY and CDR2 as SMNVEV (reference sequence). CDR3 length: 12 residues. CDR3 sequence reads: CASSRAGREQYF. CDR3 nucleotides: TGTGCCAGCAGTCGCGCGGGACGGGAGCAGTACTTC.

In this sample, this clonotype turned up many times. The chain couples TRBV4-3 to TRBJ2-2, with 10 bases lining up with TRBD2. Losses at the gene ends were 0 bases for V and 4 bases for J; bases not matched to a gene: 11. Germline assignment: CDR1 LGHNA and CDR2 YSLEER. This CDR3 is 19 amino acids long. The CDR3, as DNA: TGCGCCAGCAGCCAAGACGGAGTCCTAGCGGGAGAGGGCACCGGGGAGCTGTTTTTT. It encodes CASSQDGVLAGEGTGELFF.

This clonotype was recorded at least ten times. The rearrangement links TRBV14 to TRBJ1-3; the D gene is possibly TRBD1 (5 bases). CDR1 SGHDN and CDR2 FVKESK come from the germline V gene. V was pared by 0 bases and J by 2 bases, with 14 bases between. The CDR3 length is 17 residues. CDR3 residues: CASSQDWGPEAGNTIYF. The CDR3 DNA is TGTGCCAGCAGCCAAGATTGGGGCCCAGAGGCTGGAAACACCATATATTTT.

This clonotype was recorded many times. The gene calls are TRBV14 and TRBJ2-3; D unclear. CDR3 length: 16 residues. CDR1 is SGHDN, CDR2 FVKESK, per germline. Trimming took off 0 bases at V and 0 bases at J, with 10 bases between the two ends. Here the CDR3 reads CASSQEAEISTDTQYF. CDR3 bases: TGTGCCAGCAGCCAAGAAGCAGAAATTAGCACAGATACGCAGTATTTT.

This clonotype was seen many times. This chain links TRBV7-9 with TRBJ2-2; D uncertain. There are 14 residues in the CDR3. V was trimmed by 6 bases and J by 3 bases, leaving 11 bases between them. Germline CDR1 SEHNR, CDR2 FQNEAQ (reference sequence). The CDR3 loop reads CASRPGSDTGELFF. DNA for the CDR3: TGTGCCAGCAGGCCGGGCTCGGACACCGGGGAGCTGTTTTTT.

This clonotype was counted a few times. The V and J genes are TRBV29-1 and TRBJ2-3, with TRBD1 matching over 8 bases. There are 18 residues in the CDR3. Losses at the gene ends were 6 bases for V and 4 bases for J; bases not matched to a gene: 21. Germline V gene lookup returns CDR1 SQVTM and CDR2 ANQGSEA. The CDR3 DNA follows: TGCAGCGTATTGACAGGGGCGTCTAGCTGGGAAGTGGCAGATACGCAGTATTTT. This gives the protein CSVLTGASSWEVADTQYF.

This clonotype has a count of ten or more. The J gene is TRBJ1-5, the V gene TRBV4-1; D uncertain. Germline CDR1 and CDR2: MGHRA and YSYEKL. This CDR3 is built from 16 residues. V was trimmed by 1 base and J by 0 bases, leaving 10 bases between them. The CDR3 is CASSQVLRDSNQPQHF. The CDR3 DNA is TGCGCCAGCAGCCAAGTGCTGCGGGATAGCAATCAGCCCCAGCATTTT.